This passage covers 14 T cell receptor beta chains from one sample sequenced in a study of early T cells in non-severe SARS-CoV-2 infection. TCRdb re-derived calls from the 5' RACE reads in MiXCR, one entry per CDR3 protein. The repertoire consists of 68,000 or so distinct CDR3 sequences, with over 9% occurring once and the leading ten covering roughly 1.7%. Sequencing input: whole blood. The receptors were sampled from an adult who was a healthcare worker with PCR-confirmed SARS-CoV-2 infection or an uninfected control (not recorded which).

Only a few counts were recorded for this clonotype. The chain is built from TRBV21-1 and TRBJ2-7. TRBV21-1 is annotated as a pseudogene. This CDR3 is built from 11 residues. CDR3 loop: CASSKDEEEYF. Written as DNA, the CDR3 is TGTGCCAGCAGCAAAGATGAGGAAGAGTACTTC.

The CDR3 loop reads CASSPSGPLEQYF. The DNA for the CDR3 is TGTGCCAGCAGTCCATCGGGACCTTTGGAGCAGTACTTC. The rearrangement links TRBV6-2 or TRBV6-3 to TRBJ2-7, with D perhaps assigned TRBD1 or TRBD2 (5 bases each). Between the trimmed V and J ends, which lost 5 bases and 7 bases, there was a span of 15 bases. The CDR3 spans 13 residues. Per germline, CDR1 MNHEY and CDR2 SVGEGT.

This clonotype was recorded at least ten times. The CDR3 is CASSLGSQTGELFF. In nucleotides, the CDR3 is TGTGCCAGCAGCTTAGGTAGTCAAACCGGGGAGCTGTTTTTT. The rearrangement uses TRBV7-2 and TRBJ2-2; no definite D call. The CDR3 sequence is 14 residues long. In germline, CDR1 is SGHTA, CDR2 FQGNSA. Between the trimmed V and J ends, which lost 1 base and 5 bases, there was a span of 8 bases.

This clonotype was counted between two and nine times. V is TRBV7-8 and J is TRBJ2-1; D may be TRBD2 (5 bases). Germline CDR1 and CDR2: SGHVS and FQNEAQ. CDR3 length equals 17 residues. V lost 5 bases, J lost 0 bases, and 17 bases lay in between. The CDR3 protein is CASSRGSGVSSYNEQFF. CDR3 nucleotides: TGTGCCAGCAGCCGAGGGAGTGGCGTGAGCTCCTACAATGAGCAGTTCTTC. The variable domain in full, completed from reference TRBV7-8 and TRBJ2-1, reads GAGVSQSPRYKVAKRGQDVALRCDPISGHVSLFWYQQALGQGPEFLTYFQNEAQLDKSGLPSDRFFAERPEGSVSTLKIQRTQQEDSAVYLCASSRGSGVSSYNEQFFGPGTRLTVL.

This clonotype was recorded many times. V usage is TRBV11-2 and J usage is TRBJ1-1; 9 nucleotides align to TRBD1. The CDR3 totals 15 residues. Germline V gives CDR1 SGHAT, CDR2 FQNNGV. Unmatched junction bases numbered 5, after V lost 4 bases and J lost 2 bases. The CDR3 sequence: CASSSRDRVNTEAFF. The CDR3 DNA follows: TGTGCCAGCAGCTCACGGGACAGGGTAAACACTGAAGCTTTCTTT.

This clonotype was detected ten times or more. This chain links TRBV9 with TRBJ2-1, with 10 bases fitting TRBD2. Germline V CDR1 and CDR2: SGDLS, YYNGEE. This CDR3 region has 14 residues. With V trimmed by 7 bases and J by 9 bases, 10 bases remained unmatched. CDR3 amino acids: CASQSGGVVGEQFF. DNA for the CDR3: TGTGCCAGCCAGAGCGGGGGGGTAGTAGGTGAGCAGTTCTTC.

This clonotype was found many times. The rearrangement uses TRBV20-1 and TRBJ1-3; D remains ambiguous. CDR1 and CDR2 (germline): DFQATT, SNEGSKA (reference sequence). V was pared by 5 bases and J by 4 bases, with 18 bases between. The CDR3 contains 15 residues. The CDR3 coding sequence is TGCAGTGCTTTACGGATTTTGAAGTCCGGAAACACCATATATTTT. Translated, it gives CSALRILKSGNTIYF.

The chain joins TRBV9 to TRBJ2-3; possibly TRBD2 for D (6 bases). The CDR3 contains 16 residues. Per germline, CDR1 SGDLS and CDR2 YYNGEE. V lost 3 bases to trimming and J lost 1 base, with 15 bases between them. CDR3 region: CASSAGTSLGTDTQYF. The CDR3, as DNA: TGTGCCAGCAGCGCCGGGACTTCGCTGGGCACAGATACGCAGTATTTT.

This clonotype was counted a few times. V is TRBV4-1 and J is TRBJ1-2; unclear D gene. CDR3 length: 11 amino acids. V dropped 5 bases and J dropped 5 bases, with 6 bases sitting between them. Germline CDR1 and CDR2: MGHRA and YSYEKL. The CDR3 protein is CASSNSYGYTF. The DNA of the CDR3 is TGCGCCAGCAGCAATTCATATGGCTACACCTTC.

This clonotype was counted at least ten times. This chain connects TRBV5-6 to TRBJ2-3; D possibly uses TRBD1 or TRBD2 (5 bases each). Trimming removed 2 bases at V and 6 bases at J, with 13 bases between. CDR3 length: 14 residues. The V gene's germline CDR1 is SGHDT and CDR2 YYEEEE. Here the CDR3 DNA reads TGTGCCAGCAGCTTTGGGGACCCCAGTGATACGCAGTATTTT. This sequence encodes CASSFGDPSDTQYF.

In its sample, this clonotype was seen many times. V and J are TRBV11-1 and TRBJ2-5, with 9 positions matching TRBD2. CDR3 length: 15 amino acids. With V trimmed by 2 bases and J by 2 bases, 3 bases remained unmatched. Germline V CDR1 and CDR2: SGHAT, FQDESV (reference sequence). The CDR3 DNA is TGTGCCAGCAGCTTATCTGCGGGGGGGCAAGAGACCCAGTACTTC. Protein sequence: CASSLSAGGQETQYF. The full variable domain, completed using reference TRBV11-1 and TRBJ2-5, is EAEVAQSPRYKITEKSQAVAFWCDPISGHATLYWYRQILGQGPELLVQFQDESVVDDSQLPKDRFSAERLKGVDSTLKIQPAELGDSAMYLCASSLSAGGQETQYFGPGTRLLVL.

This chain uses TRBV29-1 with TRBJ2-1; D is ambiguous. V shed 3 bases and J shed 10 bases, with 10 bases lying between them. This CDR3 is built from 11 residues. Germline CDR1 SQVTM, CDR2 ANQGSEA. The CDR3 protein is CSVDSWVEQFF. CDR3 DNA: TGCAGCGTTGATTCCTGGGTCGAGCAGTTCTTC.

This clonotype occurred many times. The gene calls are TRBV2 and TRBJ1-5; D is ambiguous. This CDR3 is 12 amino acids long. CDR1 and CDR2 (germline): SNHLY, FYNNEI. V lost 1 base and J lost 3, with 1 base in between. CDR3 DNA sequence: TGTGCCAGCAGTGAAGTCAATCAGCCCCAGCATTTT. It specifies CASSEVNQPQHF.

The chain is built from TRBV20-1 and TRBJ1-2, with D possibly being TRBD1 (6 bases). Germline V CDR1 and CDR2: DFQATT, SNEGSKA (reference sequence). V was cut by 3 bases and J by 8 bases, with 13 bases left in between. The CDR3 runs to 12 residues. Here the CDR3 DNA reads TGCAGTGCTAGTTCAGGGGTTAAAGGCTACACCTTC. It yields the protein CSASSGVKGYTF.